This record looks at one T cell receptor beta chain sequence and its context. What it recognizes is unknown. The data were taken from a study of T cells in localized non-small cell lung cancer. Libraries were prepared by immunoSEQ multiplex PCR; TCRdb keeps only in-frame clonotypes and omits some of them. This sample has approximately 10,000 clones; 92% occur once, and the top ten carry around 7.5%. Study outcomes and limitations: Without multi-region sequencing, intratumor heterogeneity could not be excluded. The study found T cell clonality highest in uninvolved adjacent lung, above tumor. Adjacent lung had a median about 57 of the 100 largest tumor clones. In the blood, greater T cell density corresponded to longer overall survival.

The receptor was isolated from a woman aged 40-70 years with stage I squamous cell lung carcinoma. Sample: peripheral blood, taken before any cancer treatment.

The CDR3 sequence: CASSGGTSGGPGYEQYF. Here the CDR3 DNA reads TGCGCCAGCAGCGGGGGGACTAGCGGGGGTCCAGGCTACGAGCAGTACTTC. The chain employs TRBV4-1 and TRBJ2-7, with TRBD2 matching 14 bases. Germline CDR1 MGHRA, CDR2 YSYEKL. The CDR3 consists of 17 residues. Germline trimming cut 5 bases from V and 3 bases from J; bases unmatched to any gene: 9.